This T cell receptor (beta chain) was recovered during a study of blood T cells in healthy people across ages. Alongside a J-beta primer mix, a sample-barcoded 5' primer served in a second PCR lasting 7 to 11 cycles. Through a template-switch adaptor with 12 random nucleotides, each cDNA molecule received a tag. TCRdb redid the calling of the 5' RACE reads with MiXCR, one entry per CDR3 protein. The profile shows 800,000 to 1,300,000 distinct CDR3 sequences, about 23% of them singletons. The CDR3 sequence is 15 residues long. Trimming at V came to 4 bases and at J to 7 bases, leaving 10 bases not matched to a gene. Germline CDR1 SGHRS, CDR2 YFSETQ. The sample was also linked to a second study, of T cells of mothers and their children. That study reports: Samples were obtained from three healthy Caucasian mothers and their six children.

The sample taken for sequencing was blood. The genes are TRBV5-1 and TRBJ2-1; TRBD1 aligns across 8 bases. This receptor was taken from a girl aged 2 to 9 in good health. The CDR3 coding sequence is TGCGCCAGCAGCCAAGGGACAGGACCTCCAAATGAGCAGTTCTTC. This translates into CASSQGTGPPNEQFF.